The 9 T cell receptor beta chains below all came from one sample that was sequenced in a study of blood T cell repertoires in COVID-19. Using immunoSEQ multiplex PCR, the repertoire was profiled, and TCRdb retains in-frame clones only, with some absent. The table lists roughly 38,000 clones, roughly 90% of them singletons. The specimen sequenced was peripheral blood. These TCRs come from a man in his 70s with acute or convalescent COVID-19.

This clone has more than one count but fewer than ten. The V gene is TRBV18, the J gene TRBJ1-2, with a tentative D call TRBD1 (5 bases). Germline CDR1 and CDR2: KGHSH and LQKENI. The CDR3 extends over 14 amino acids. V lost 3 bases to trimming and J lost 2 bases, with 10 bases between them. CDR3 sequence: CASSPTGRNYGYTF. The CDR3 coding sequence is TGTGCCAGCTCACCTACAGGCCGGAACTATGGCTACACCTTC.

The chain uses TRBV29-1 and TRBJ2-1; TRBD2 matches at 9 bases. CDR3 length equals 17 residues. The germline V gene has CDR1 SQVTM and CDR2 ANQGSEA. Unmatched junction bases numbered 14, after V lost 1 base and J lost 7 bases. DNA for the CDR3: TGCAGCGTTGAAGCCAGCTCCTCTAGCGGGGTCCAAAATGAGCAGTTCTTC. Residues: CSVEASSSSGVQNEQFF.

This clone is labeled as medium-sized. This chain connects TRBV6-5 to TRBJ1-2, with TRBD1 matching 7 bases. Losses at the gene ends were 5 bases for V and 8 bases for J; bases not matched to a gene: 14. There are 15 residues in the CDR3. Germline CDR1 reads MNHEY; CDR2 reads SVGAGI. The CDR3 sequence is CASSLLITGDSGYTF. CDR3 sequence (DNA): TGTGCCAGCAGTCTACTGATTACAGGGGATTCCGGCTACACCTTC.

V is TRBV7-2 and J is TRBJ2-5; D not resolved. CDR1 SGHTA and CDR2 FQGNSA come from the germline V gene. The V end was cut by 4 bases, the J end by 7 bases, with 19 bases between. The CDR3 runs 15 residues. As DNA, the CDR3 is TGTGCCAGCAGCTCCGACGGAGCGATGGGTCGGACCCAGTACTTC. As protein: CASSSDGAMGRTQYF.

The genes are TRBV7-6 and TRBJ2-3, with D uncertain. This CDR3 has 14 amino acids. Germline loops: CDR1 SGHVS, CDR2 FNYEAQ. V was trimmed by 2 bases and J by 2 bases, leaving 8 bases between them. CDR3 amino acids: CASSLPPSTDTQYF. In nucleotides, the CDR3 is TGTGCCAGCAGCTTACCCCCCTCCACAGATACGCAGTATTTT.

The chain recombines TRBV19 with TRBJ2-6; 11 positions match TRBD1. In germline, CDR1 is LNHDA, CDR2 SQIVND (reference sequence). This CDR3 contains 16 residues. V lost 6 bases and J lost 0; bases outside the gene matches: 1. CDR3 loop: CASSGTGGSGANVLTF. Written as DNA, the CDR3 is TGTGCCAGTAGCGGGACAGGGGGCTCTGGGGCCAACGTCCTGACTTTC. Variable domain in full (rest from reference TRBV19 and TRBJ2-6): DGGITQSPKYLFRKEGQNVTLSCEQNLNHDAMYWYRQDPGQGLRLIYYSQIVNDFQKGDIAEGYSVSREKKESFPLTVTSAQKNPTAFYLCASSGTGGSGANVLTFGAGSRLTVL.

The chain is built from TRBV18 and TRBJ2-5; D remains ambiguous. This CDR3 region has 13 residues. Per germline, CDR1 KGHSH and CDR2 LQKENI. V was cut by 5 bases and J by 4 bases, with 11 bases left in between. DNA of the CDR3: TGTGCCAGCTCAGGCATATCATCAGAGACCCAGTACTTC. It translates to CASSGISSETQYF.

The J gene is TRBJ2-3, the V gene TRBV5-4; 13 positions agree with TRBD2. Trimming at V came to 4 bases and at J to 0 bases, leaving 8 bases not matched to a gene. The CDR3 runs 18 residues. The germline V gene encodes CDR1 SGHNT and CDR2 YYREEE (reference sequence). The CDR3 DNA is TGTGCCAGCAGCCCCGGGACTAGCGGGATAGTTAGCACAGATACGCAGTATTTT. Its translation: CASSPGTSGIVSTDTQYF.

The J gene is TRBJ2-5, the V gene TRBV27; D may be TRBD1 (5 bases). Germline V gives CDR1 MNHEY, CDR2 SMNVEV (reference sequence). This CDR3 spans 13 amino acids. V lost 5 bases, J lost 7 bases, and 14 bases lay in between. In DNA, the CDR3 is TGTGCCAGCAGTCCCCAGGGAATTGGGACCCAGTACTTC. Translating gives CASSPQGIGTQYF.